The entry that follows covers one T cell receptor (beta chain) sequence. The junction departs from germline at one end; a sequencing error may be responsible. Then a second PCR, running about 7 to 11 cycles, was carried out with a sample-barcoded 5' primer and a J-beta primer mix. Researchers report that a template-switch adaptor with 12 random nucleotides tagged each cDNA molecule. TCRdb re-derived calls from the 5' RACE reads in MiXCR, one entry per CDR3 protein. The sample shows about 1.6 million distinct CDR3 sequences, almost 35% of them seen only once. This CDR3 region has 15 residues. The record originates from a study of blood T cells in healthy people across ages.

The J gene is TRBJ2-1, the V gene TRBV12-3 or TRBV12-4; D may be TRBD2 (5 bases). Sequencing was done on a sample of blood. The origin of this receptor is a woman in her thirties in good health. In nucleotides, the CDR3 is TGTGCCAGCACCCCCACCGGGGAGCCCTACGATGAGCAGTTCTTC. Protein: CASTPTGEPYDEQFF.